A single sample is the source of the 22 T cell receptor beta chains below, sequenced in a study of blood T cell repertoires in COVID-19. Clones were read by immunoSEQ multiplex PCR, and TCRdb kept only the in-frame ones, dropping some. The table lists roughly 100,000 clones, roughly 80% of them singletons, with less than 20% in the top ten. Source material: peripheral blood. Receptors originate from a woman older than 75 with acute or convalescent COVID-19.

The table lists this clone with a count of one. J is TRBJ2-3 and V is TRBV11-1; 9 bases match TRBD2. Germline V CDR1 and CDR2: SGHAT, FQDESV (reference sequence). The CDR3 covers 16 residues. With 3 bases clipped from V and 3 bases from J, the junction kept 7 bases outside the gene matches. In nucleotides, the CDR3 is TGTGCCAGCAGCTTTCGTAGTAGCGGGAGAACAGATACGCAGTATTTT. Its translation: CASSFRSSGRTDTQYF.

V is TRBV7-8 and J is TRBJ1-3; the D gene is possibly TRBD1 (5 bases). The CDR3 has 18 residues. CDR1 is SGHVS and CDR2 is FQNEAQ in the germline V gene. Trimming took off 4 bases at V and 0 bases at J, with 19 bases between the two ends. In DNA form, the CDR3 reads TGTGCCAGCAGCTCCCCGACAGAGCTCCCGTACTCTGGAAACACCATATATTTT. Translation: CASSSPTELPYSGNTIYF.

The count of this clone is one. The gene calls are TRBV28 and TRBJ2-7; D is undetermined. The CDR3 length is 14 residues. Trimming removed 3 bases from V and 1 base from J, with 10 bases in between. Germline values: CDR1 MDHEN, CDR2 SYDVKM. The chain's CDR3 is CASSLLAGSYEQYF. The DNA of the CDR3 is TGTGCCAGCAGTTTGTTGGCAGGTTCCTACGAGCAGTACTTC.

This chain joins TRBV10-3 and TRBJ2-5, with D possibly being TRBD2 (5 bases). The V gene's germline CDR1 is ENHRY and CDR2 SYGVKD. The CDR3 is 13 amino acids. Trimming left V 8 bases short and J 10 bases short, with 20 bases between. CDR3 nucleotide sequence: TGTGCCATCCAAGAGGGTATGGGCGTCGGCCAGTACTTC. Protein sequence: CAIQEGMGVGQYF.

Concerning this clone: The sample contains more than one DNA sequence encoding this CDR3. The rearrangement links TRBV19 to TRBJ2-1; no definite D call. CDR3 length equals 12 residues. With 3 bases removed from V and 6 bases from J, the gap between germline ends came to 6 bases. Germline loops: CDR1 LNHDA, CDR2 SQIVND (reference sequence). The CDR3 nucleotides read TGTGCCAGTAGTATCCCTCCCAATGAGCAGTTCTTC. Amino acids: CASSIPPNEQFF. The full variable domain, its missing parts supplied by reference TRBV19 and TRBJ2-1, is DGGITQSPKYLFRKEGQNVTLSCEQNLNHDAMYWYRQDPGQGLRLIYYSQIVNDFQKGDIAEGYSVSREKKESFPLTVTSAQKNPTAFYLCASSIPPNEQFFGPGTRLTVL.

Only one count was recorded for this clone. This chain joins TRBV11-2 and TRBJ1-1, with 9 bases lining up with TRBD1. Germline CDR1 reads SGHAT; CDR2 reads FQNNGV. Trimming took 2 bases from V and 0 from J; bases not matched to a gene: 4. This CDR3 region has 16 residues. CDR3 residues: CASSLNNRGLNTEAFF. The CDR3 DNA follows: TGTGCCAGCAGCTTAAATAACAGGGGGCTGAACACTGAAGCTTTCTTT. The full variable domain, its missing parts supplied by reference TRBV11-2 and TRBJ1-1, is EAGVAQSPRYKIIEKRQSVAFWCNPISGHATLYWYQQILGQGPKLLIQFQNNGVVDDSQLPKDRFSAERLKGVDSTLKIQPAKLEDSAVYLCASSLNNRGLNTEAFFGQGTRLTVV.

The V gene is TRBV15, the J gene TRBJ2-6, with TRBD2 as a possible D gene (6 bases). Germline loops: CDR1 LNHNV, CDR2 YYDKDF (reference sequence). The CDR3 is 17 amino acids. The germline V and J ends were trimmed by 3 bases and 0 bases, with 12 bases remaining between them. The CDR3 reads CATSSPGLSSGANVLTF. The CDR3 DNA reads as TGTGCCACCAGCAGCCCGGGACTCAGCTCTGGGGCCAACGTCCTGACTTTC.

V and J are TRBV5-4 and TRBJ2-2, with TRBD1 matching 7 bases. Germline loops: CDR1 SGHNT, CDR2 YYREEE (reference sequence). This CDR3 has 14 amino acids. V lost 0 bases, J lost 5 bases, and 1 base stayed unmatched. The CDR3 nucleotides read TGTGCCAGCAGCTTGGCGGACAGGACCGGGGAGCTGTTTTTT. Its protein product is CASSLADRTGELFF.

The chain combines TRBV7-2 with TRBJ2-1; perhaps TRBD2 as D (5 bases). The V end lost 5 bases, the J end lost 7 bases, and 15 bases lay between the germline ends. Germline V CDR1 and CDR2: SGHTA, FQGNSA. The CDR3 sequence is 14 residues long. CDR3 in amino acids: CASSIRGLRNEQFF. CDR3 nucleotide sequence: TGTGCCAGCAGCATTCGAGGGTTGAGGAATGAGCAGTTCTTC.

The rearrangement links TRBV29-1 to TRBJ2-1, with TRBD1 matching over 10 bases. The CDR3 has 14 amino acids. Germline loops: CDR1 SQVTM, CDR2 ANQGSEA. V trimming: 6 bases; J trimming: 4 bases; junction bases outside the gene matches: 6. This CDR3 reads CSVVRDRGYNEQFF. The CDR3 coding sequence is TGCAGCGTGGTAAGGGACAGGGGTTACAATGAGCAGTTCTTC.

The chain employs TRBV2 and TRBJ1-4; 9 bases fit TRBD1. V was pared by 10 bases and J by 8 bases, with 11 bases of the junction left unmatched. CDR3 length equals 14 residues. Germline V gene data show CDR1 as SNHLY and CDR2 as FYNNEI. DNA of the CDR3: TGTGCCACCACACTCGGGACAGGGAACGAAAAACTGTTTTTT. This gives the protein CATTLGTGNEKLFF.

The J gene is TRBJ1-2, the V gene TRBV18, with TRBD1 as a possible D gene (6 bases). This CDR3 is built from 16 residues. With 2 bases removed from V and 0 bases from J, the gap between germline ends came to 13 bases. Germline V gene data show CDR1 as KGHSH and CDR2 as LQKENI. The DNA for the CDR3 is TGTGCCAGCTCACCAGGAGGACAGAGGGCTAACTATGGCTACACCTTC. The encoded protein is CASSPGGQRANYGYTF.

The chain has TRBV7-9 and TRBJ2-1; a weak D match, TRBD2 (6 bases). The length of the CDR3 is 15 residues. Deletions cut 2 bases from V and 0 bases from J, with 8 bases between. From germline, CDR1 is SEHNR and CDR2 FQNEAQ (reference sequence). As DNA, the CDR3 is TGTGCCAGCAGCTTATCGGGACTCTCCTACAATGAGCAGTTCTTC. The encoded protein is CASSLSGLSYNEQFF.

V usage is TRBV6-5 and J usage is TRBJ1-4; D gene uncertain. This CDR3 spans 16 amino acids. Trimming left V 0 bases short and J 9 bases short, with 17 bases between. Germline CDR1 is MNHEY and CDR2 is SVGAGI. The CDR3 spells CASSYSTTDGYKKLFF. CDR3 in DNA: TGTGCCAGCAGTTACTCGACTACAGACGGGTATAAAAAACTGTTTTTT.

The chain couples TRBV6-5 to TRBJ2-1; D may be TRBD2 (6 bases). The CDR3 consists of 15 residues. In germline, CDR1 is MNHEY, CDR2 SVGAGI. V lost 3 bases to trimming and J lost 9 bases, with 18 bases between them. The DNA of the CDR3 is TGTGCCAGCAGTTATACGGGACTCACCGGCAGTGAGCAGTTCTTC. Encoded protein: CASSYTGLTGSEQFF.

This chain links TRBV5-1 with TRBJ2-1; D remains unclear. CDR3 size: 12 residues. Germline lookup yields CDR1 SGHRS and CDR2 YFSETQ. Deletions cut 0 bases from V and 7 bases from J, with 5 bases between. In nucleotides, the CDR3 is TGCGCCAGCAGCTTGGACAGAAATGAGCAGTTCTTC. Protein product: CASSLDRNEQFF.

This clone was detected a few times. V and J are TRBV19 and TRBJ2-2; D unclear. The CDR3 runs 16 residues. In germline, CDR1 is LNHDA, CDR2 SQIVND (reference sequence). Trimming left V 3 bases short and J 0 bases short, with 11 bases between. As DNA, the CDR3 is TGTGCCAGTAGTATTGGGCAGTTAACGAACACCGGGGAGCTGTTTTTT. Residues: CASSIGQLTNTGELFF.

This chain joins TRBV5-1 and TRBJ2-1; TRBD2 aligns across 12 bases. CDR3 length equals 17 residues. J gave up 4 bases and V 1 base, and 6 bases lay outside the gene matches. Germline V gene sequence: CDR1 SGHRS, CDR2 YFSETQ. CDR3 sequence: CASSLIPTSGRYNEQFF. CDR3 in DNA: TGCGCCAGCAGCTTGATCCCCACTAGCGGGAGGTACAATGAGCAGTTCTTC.

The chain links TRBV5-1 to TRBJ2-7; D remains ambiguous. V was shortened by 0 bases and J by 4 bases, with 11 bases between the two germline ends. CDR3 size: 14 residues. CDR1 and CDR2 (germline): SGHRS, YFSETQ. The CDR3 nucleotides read TGCGCCAGCAGCTTGGGCCTAGAGATGTACGAGCAGTACTTC. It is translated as CASSLGLEMYEQYF.

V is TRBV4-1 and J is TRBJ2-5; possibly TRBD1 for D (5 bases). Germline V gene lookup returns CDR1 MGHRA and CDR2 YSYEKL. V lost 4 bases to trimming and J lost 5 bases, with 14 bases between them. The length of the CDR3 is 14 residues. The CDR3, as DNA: TGCGCCAGCAGCCTACGCAGGGATGTGGAGACCCAGTACTTC. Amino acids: CASSLRRDVETQYF.

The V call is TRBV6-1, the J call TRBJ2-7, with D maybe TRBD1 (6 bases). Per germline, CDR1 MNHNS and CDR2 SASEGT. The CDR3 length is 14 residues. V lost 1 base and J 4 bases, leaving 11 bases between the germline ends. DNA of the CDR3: TGTGCCAGCAGTGAAGTGGGACACAAGTACGAGCAGTACTTC. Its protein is CASSEVGHKYEQYF.

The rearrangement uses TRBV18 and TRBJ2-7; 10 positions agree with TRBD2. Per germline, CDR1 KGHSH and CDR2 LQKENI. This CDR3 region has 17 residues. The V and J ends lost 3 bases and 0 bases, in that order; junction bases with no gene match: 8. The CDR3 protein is CASSPASGSRSSYEQYF. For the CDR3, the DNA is TGTGCCAGCTCACCGGCTAGCGGGAGCCGCAGCTCCTACGAGCAGTACTTC.